The clone carrying this TCR beta chain was seen at least ten times. Sample time point: newly diagnosed GD, antithyroid drugs for less than 3 months. Following extraction of RNA from PBMCs, that RNA was used to make the TCR library. Under American Thyroid Association guidelines, Graves' disease was diagnosed. From an endocrinology department in Xi'an, China, came the patients. The sample originates from a study of regulatory T cells in long-lasting Graves disease. Overall study: Newly diagnosed Graves' patients had under 3 months of antithyroid drugs.

Investigators prepared the TCR beta libraries by applying iRepertoire HTBI primers and Arm-PCR of CDR3 regions. TCRdb recomputed calls from the multiplex PCR reads with MiXCR, one row per CDR3 protein. Of 450,000 to 650,000 distinct CDR3 sequences in the sample, more than 15% were seen once. Germline V gene sequence: CDR1 KGHDR, CDR2 SFDVKD. The CDR3 spans 15 residues. V was pared by 1 base and J by 4 bases, with 12 bases between. These data were also reused for a study on T cells in Graves' hyperthyroidism and ophthalmopathy.

The origin of this receptor is a woman aged 35-65 years with Graves disease. The rearrangement joins TRBV24-1 to TRBJ1-2; TRBD1 is a possible D gene (5 bases). The sample was peripheral blood mononuclear cells (PBMCs), taken at new diagnosis, from a patient treated with antithyroid drugs. CDR3 in amino acids: CATSDLYRTFYGYTF. CDR3 bases: TGTGCCACCAGTGATTTATACAGGACCTTCTATGGCTACACCTTC.